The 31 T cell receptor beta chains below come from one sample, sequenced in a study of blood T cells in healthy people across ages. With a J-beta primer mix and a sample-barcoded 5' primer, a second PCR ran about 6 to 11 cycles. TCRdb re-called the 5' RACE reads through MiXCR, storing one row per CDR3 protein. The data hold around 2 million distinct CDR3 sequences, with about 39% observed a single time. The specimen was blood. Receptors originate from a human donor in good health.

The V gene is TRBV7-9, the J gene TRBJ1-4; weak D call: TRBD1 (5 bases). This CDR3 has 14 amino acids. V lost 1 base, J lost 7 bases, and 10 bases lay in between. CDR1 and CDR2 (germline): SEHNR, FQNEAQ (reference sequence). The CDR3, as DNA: TGTGCCAGCAGCTTAGACACAGGAGCTGAAAAACTGTTTTTT. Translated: CASSLDTGAEKLFF.

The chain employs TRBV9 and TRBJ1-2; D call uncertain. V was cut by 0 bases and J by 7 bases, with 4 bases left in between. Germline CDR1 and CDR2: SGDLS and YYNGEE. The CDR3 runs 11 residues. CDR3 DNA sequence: TGTGCCAGCAGCGTAGGCACTGGCTACACCTTC. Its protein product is CASSVGTGYTF. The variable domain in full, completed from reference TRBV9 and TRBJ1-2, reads DSGVTQTPKHLITATGQRVTLRCSPRSGDLSVYWYQQSLDQGLQFLIQYYNGEERAKGNILERFSAQQFPDLHSELNLSSLELGDSALYFCASSVGTGYTFGSGTRLTVV.

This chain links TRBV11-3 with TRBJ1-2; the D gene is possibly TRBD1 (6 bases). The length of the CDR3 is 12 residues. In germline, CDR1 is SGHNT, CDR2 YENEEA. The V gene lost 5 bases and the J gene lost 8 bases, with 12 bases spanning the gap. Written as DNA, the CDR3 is TGTGCCAGCAGCGCGTTTACAGGGGGCTACACCTTC. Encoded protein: CASSAFTGGYTF.

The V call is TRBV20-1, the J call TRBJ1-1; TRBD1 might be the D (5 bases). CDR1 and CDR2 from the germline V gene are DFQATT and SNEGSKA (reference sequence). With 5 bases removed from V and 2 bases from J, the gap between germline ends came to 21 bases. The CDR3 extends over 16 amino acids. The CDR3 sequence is CSADAGTTLHNTEAFF. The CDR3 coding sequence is TGCAGTGCTGACGCCGGGACGACATTACATAACACTGAAGCTTTCTTT.

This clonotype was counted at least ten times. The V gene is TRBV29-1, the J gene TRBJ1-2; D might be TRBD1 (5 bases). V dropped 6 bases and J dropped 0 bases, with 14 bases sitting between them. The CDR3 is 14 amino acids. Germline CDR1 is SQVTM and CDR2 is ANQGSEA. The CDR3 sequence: CSVAGTDTNYGYTF. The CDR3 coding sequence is TGCAGCGTCGCTGGGACGGATACTAACTATGGCTACACCTTC. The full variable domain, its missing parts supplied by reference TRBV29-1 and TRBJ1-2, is SAVISQKPSRDICQRGTSLTIQCQVDSQVTMMFWYRQQPGQSLTLIATANQGSEATYESGFVIDKFPISRPNLTFSTLTVSNMSPEDSSIYLCSVAGTDTNYGYTFGSGTRLTVV.

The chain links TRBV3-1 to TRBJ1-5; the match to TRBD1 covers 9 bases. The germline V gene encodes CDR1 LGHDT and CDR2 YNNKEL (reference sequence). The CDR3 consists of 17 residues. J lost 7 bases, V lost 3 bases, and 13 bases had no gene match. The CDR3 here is CASSQGWGQGGRQPQHF. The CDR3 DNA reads TGTGCCAGCAGCCAGGGGTGGGGACAGGGCGGGAGGCAGCCCCAGCATTTT. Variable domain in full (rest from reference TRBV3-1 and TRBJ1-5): DTAVSQTPKYLVTQMGNDKSIKCEQNLGHDTMYWYKQDSKKFLKIMFSYNNKELIINETVPNRFSPKSPDKAHLNLHINSLELGDSAVYFCASSQGWGQGGRQPQHFGDGTRLSIL.

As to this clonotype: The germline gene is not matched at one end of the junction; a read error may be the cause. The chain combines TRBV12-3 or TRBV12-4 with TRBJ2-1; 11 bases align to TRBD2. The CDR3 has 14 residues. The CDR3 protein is CASRPSGGYNEQFF. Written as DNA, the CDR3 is TGCGCCAGCAGACCTAGCGGGGGGTACAATGAGCAGTTCTTC.

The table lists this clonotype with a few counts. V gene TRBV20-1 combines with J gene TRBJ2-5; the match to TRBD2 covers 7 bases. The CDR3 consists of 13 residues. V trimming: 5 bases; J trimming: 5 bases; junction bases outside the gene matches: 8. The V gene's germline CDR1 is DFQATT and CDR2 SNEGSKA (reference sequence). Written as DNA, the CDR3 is TGCAGTGCTGATGGACTAGTGGGGGAGACCCAGTACTTC. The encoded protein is CSADGLVGETQYF.

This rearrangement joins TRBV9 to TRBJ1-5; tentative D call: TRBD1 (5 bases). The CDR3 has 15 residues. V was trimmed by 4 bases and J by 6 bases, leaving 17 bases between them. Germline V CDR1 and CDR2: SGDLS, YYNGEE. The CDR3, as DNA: TGTGCCAGCAGCCCCTGGGGGGGGAACGGTCAGCCCCAGCATTTT. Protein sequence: CASSPWGGNGQPQHF.

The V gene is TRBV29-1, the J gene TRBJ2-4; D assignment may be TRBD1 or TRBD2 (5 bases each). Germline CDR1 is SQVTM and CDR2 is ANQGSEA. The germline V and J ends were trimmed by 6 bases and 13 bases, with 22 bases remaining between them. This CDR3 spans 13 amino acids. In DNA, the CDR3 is TGCAGCGTGTCGGGACCCGGATGGAGACAGCAGTACTTC. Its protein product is CSVSGPGWRQQYF.

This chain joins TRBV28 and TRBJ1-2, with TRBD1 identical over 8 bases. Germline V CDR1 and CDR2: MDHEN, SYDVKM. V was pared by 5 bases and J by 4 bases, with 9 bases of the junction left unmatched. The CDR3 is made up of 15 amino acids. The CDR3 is CASSIPRGLSYGYTF. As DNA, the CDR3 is TGTGCCAGCAGTATTCCCAGGGGGCTTAGCTATGGCTACACCTTC.

This CDR3 reads CASTYTSTADTQYF. The DNA of the CDR3 is TGTGCCAGCACCTACACATCGACGGCAGATACGCAGTATTTT. The chain couples TRBV6-2 or TRBV6-3 to TRBJ2-3; D is ambiguous. The germline V and J ends were trimmed by 7 bases and 4 bases, with 15 bases remaining between them. Germline CDR1 and CDR2: MNHEY and SVGEGT. The CDR3 contains 14 residues.

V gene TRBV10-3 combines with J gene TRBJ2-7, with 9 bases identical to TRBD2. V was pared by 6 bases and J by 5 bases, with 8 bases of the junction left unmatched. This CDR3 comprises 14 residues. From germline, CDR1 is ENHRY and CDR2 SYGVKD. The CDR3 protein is CAISPSGAEDEQYF. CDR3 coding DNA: TGTGCCATCAGCCCTAGCGGGGCCGAGGACGAGCAGTACTTC.

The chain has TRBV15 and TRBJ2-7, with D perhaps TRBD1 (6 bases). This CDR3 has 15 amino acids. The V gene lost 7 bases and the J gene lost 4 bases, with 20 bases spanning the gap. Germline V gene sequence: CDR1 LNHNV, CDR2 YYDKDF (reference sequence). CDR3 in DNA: TGTGCCACCACCCTAGGGGTCACAGGGAAATACGAGCAGTACTTC. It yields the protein CATTLGVTGKYEQYF.

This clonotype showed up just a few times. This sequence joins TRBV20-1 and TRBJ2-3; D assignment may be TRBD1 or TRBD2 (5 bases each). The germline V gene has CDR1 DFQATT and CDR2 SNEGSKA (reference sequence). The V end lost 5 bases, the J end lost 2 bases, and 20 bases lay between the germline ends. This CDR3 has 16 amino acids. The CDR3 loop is CSALIHTLGPTDTQYF. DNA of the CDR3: TGCAGTGCTCTTATACATACACTGGGACCCACAGATACGCAGTATTTT.

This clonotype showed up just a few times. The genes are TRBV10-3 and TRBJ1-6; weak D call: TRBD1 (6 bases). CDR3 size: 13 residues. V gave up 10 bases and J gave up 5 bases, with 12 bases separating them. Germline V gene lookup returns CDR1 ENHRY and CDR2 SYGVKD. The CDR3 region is CATTGLDNSPLHF. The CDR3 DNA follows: TGTGCCACTACAGGGCTAGATAATTCACCCCTCCACTTT.

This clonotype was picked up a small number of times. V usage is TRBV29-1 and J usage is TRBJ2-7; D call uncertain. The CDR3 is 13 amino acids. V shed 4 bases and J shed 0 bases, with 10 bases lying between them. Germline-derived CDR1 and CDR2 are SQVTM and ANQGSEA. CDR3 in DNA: TGCAGCGTTGTTAGGTCTGACTCCTACGAGCAGTACTTC. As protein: CSVVRSDSYEQYF.

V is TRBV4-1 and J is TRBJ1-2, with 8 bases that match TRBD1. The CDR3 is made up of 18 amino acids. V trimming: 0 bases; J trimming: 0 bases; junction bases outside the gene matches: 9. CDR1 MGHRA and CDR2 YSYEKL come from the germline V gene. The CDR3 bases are TGCGCCAGCAGCCAAGACCGGACAGGGCAGGACGCTAACTATGGCTACACCTTC. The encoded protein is CASSQDRTGQDANYGYTF.

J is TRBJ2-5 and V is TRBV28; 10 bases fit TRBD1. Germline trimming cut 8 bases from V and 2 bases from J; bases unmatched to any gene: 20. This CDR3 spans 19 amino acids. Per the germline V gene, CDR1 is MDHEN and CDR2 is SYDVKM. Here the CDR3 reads CASLGTGAGRPIFQETQYF. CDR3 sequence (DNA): TGTGCCAGCCTAGGGACAGGGGCAGGGAGGCCGATTTTTCAAGAGACCCAGTACTTC.

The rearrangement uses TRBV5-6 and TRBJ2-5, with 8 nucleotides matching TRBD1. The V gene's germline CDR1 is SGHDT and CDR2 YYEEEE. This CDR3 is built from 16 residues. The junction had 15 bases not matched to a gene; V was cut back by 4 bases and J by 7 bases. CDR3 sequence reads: CASSPTGTGKRGTQYF. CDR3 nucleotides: TGTGCCAGCAGCCCGACCGGGACAGGAAAAAGAGGGACCCAGTACTTC.

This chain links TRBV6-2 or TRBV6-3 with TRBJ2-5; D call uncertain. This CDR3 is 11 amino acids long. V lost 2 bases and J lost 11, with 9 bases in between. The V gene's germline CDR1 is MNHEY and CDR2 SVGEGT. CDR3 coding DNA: TGTGCCAGCAGTTACCCCCAAGGGCAGTACTTC. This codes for CASSYPQGQYF.

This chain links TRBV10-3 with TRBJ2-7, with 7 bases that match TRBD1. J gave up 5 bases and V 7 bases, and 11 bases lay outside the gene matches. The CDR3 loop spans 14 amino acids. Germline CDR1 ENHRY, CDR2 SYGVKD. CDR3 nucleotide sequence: TGTGCCATCACCGAGACAGGGTCGATGGACGAGCAGTACTTC. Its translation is CAITETGSMDEQYF.

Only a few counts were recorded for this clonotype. DNA for the CDR3: TGCAGCGTTGGGACAGGGAAGGAAGTTTGGGGCTACACCTTC. Translating gives CSVGTGKEVWGYTF. The genes are TRBV29-1 and TRBJ1-2; 8 bases line up with TRBD1. V lost 4 bases to trimming and J lost 8 bases; unmatched junction nucleotides: 12. This CDR3 is 14 amino acids long. Germline CDR1 and CDR2: SQVTM and ANQGSEA.

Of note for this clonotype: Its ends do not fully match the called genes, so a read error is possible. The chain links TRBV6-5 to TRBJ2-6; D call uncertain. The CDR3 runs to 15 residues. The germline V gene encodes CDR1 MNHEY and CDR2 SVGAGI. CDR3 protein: CASSPPDGIASVLTF. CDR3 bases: TGTGCCAGCAGCCCCCCGGACGGCATCGCCAGCGTCCTGACTTTC.

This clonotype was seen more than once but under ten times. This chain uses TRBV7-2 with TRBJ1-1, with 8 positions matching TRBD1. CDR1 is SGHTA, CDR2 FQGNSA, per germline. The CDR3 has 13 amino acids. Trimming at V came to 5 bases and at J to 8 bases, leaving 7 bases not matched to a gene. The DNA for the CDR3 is TGTGCCAGCAGCCGGACAGGGCCCGTCGAAGCTTTCTTT. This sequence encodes CASSRTGPVEAFF.

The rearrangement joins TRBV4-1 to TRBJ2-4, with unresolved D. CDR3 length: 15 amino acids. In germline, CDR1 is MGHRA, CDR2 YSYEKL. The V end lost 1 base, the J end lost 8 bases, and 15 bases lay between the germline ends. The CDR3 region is CASSQGINEMHIQYF. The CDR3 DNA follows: TGCGCCAGCAGCCAAGGAATCAACGAAATGCACATTCAGTACTTC.

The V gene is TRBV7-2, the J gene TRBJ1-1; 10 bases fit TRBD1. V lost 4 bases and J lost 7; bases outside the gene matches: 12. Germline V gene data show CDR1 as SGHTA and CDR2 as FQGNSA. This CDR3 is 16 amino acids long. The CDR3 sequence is CASSSLLDRGRSEAFF. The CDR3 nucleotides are TGTGCCAGCAGCTCCCTCCTAGACAGGGGGCGGAGTGAAGCTTTCTTT.

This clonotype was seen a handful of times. DNA of the CDR3: TGCAGCGTTGGGAGCCGATCCTATGGCTACACCTTC. Translation gives CSVGSRSYGYTF. This chain joins TRBV29-1 and TRBJ1-2, with D hard to call. The CDR3 is 12 amino acids. The germline V and J ends were trimmed by 4 bases and 4 bases, with 10 bases remaining between them. Germline lookup yields CDR1 SQVTM and CDR2 ANQGSEA.

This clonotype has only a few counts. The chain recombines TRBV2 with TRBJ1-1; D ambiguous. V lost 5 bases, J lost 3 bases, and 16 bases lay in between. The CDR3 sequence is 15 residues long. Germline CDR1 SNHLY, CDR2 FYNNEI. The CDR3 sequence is CASSPNPGTHTEAFF. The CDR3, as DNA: TGTGCCAGCAGTCCTAACCCGGGAACGCACACTGAAGCTTTCTTT.

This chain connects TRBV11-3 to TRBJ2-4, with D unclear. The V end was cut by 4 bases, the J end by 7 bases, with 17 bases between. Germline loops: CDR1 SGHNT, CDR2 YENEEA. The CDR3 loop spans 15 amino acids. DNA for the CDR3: TGTGCCAGCAGCTCCCCCCGTTCGAAAGGGAACATTCAGTACTTC. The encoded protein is CASSSPRSKGNIQYF.

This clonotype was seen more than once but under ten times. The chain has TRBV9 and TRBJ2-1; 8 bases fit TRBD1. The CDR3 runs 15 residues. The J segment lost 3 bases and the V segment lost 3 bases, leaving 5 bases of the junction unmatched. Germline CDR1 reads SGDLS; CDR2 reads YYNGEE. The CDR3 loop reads CASSAGGPSYNEQFF. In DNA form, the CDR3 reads TGTGCCAGCAGCGCAGGGGGCCCAAGCTACAATGAGCAGTTCTTC.